The clone carrying this T cell receptor beta chain was seen more than once but under ten times. Its antigen is not known. TCRdb re-analysed the RT-PCR reads in MiXCR, keeping a single row per CDR3 protein. The sample lists a few hundred thousand distinct CDR3 sequences, less than 15% occurring once. This CDR3 is 16 amino acids long. Trimming removed 0 bases from V and 0 bases from J, with 11 bases in between. The V gene's germline CDR1 is MRHNA and CDR2 SNTAGT. This sample was included in a study of response to subunit inactivated influenza vaccine. Findings and limits, study-wide: New T cells are recruited in small numbers by each seasonal influenza vaccination, according to the authors' suggestion.

The TCR was taken from a man aged 50 or older who received an inactivated influenza vaccine. Sequencing used PBMCs from blood, obtained roughly 12 days after vaccination. The chain carries TRBV6-4 and TRBJ1-1; D is possibly TRBD1 (5 bases). This chain's CDR3 is CASSDSGRALNTEAFF. The CDR3 nucleotides are TGTGCCAGCAGTGACTCGGGCAGGGCTCTGAACACTGAAGCTTTCTTT.